A selection of T cell receptor beta chains follows, all from one sample in a study of response to subunit inactivated influenza vaccine. Each CDR3 protein gets one entry after TCRdb re-called the RT-PCR reads with MiXCR. The repertoire includes roughly 790,000 distinct CDR3 sequences, about 20% of them detected once, and approximately 10% sits in the top ten. The sequences come from PBMCs from blood, collected around 5 days after vaccination. The origin of the receptors is a man aged 45-65 years who received an inactivated influenza vaccine. Both conserved end residues are part of each CDR3. The order of the fields is J gene, CDR3 length, clone size, V gene, D gene, CDR3 DNA, CDR3 protein. A D gene is named only where the DNA matches it firmly. Clone size is stated in some rows and not others, as once, few, many or a class when expanded.

TRBJ2-3,17,NA,TRBV18,NA,TGTGCCAGCTCACCACCCTCAAAGACGGTCGGCACAGATACGCAGTATTTT,CASSPPSKTVGTDTQYF
TRBJ2-1,14,many,TRBV5-1,NA,TGCGCCAGCAGCTTGGGACAATCGGACCAAGAGCAGTTCTTC,CASSLGQSDQEQFF
TRBJ2-2,13,many,TRBV27,NA,TGTGCCAGCAAAGGGCCGAACACCGGGGAGCTGTTTTTT,CASKGPNTGELFF
TRBJ2-3,16,many,TRBV5-1,NA,TGCGCCAGCAGCTTGCTCAGGAGAGGGGGCACAGATACGCAGTATTTT,CASSLLRRGGTDTQYF
TRBJ2-5,11,few,TRBV6-2/TRBV6-3,NA,TGTGCCAGCAGTTATCCGGAGGGTCAGTACTTC,CASSYPEGQYF
TRBJ1-3,17,NA,TRBV25-1,NA,TGTGCCAGCAGTGAGGGGTCTGGTACGGGAACTGGAAACACCATATATTTT,CASSEGSGTGTGNTIYF
TRBJ2-7,14,few,TRBV5-6,TRBD1,TGTGCCAGCAACCCGCAGGGACAGTTCTACGAGCAGTACTTC,CASNPQGQFYEQYF
TRBJ2-1,12,NA,TRBV20-1,NA,TGCAGTGCTAGAGATCACCGGGGTGAGCAGTTCTTC,CSARDHRGEQFF
TRBJ1-6,15,few,TRBV20-1,NA,TGCAGTGCTACCATGGGAGGGGGGATCGCTTCACCCCTCCACTTT,CSATMGGGIASPLHF
TRBJ1-4,14,few,TRBV5-1,NA,TGCGCCAGCAGCAGGACAAGCGGAAATGAAAAACTGTTTTTT,CASSRTSGNEKLFF
TRBJ2-7,17,NA,TRBV10-2,NA,TGCGCCAGCAGTGACCACTTCTCTCAGCGTACCTCCTACGAGCAGTACTTC,CASSDHFSQRTSYEQYF
TRBJ2-5,15,few,TRBV10-3,TRBD1,TGTGCCATCAGTGCCCGACAGGGGCAGGGAGAGACCCAGTACTTC,CAISARQGQGETQYF
TRBJ2-5,13,many,TRBV12-3/TRBV12-4,NA,TGTGCCAGCAGTTCTCGGCAGCAAGAGACCCAGTACTTC,CASSSRQQETQYF
TRBJ2-2,15,few,TRBV5-1,TRBD2,TGCGCCAGCATCGAACTAGCGGGAAACACCGGGGAGCTGTTTTTT,CASIELAGNTGELFF
TRBJ2-7,13,few,TRBV5-5,NA,TGTGCCAGCAGCGGGGGGCCGCGAGACGAGCAGTACTTC,CASSGGPRDEQYF
TRBJ2-3,15,few,TRBV4-2,NA,TGTGCCAGCAGCCAAGATCGGAGTAGCTCAGATACGCAGTATTTT,CASSQDRSSSDTQYF
TRBJ1-2,15,few,TRBV7-2,NA,TGTGCCAGCAGCTTAGGGAAAGGGGAGGACTATGGCTACACCTTC,CASSLGKGEDYGYTF
TRBJ2-5,18,few,TRBV4-3,TRBD1,TGCGCCAGCAGCGCTGCCGGGACAGGGGTTCGCAAGGAAGAGACCCAGTACTTC,CASSAAGTGVRKEETQYF
TRBJ2-4,19,NA,TRBV15,TRBD2,TGTGCCACCAGCAGAGTTGCGGGAGGCAGCGGATTAGCCAAAAACATTCAGTACTTC,CATSRVAGGSGLAKNIQYF
TRBJ2-1,12,NA,TRBV20-1,TRBD2,TGCAGTGCTAGCGGGGGGGCCCTGGAGCAGTTCTTC,CSASGGALEQFF
TRBJ2-1,18,NA,TRBV4-1,TRBD2,TGCGCCAGCAGCCAAGATCGGGTGGGAGTAGCGGGGTACAATGAGCAGTTCTTC,CASSQDRVGVAGYNEQFF
TRBJ2-5,12,few,TRBV20-1,NA,TGCAGTGCCGGCGCCATGGGGGAGACCCAGTACTTC,CSAGAMGETQYF
TRBJ2-5,14,NA,TRBV12-3/TRBV12-4,NA,TGTGCCAGCAGTTTCCAAGGACCACAAGGGACCCAGTACTTC,CASSFQGPQGTQYF
TRBJ2-5,13,NA,TRBV5-1,TRBD1,TGCGCCAGCAGCCACGGGACAGAAGAGACCCAGTACTTC,CASSHGTEETQYF
TRBJ2-5,14,few,TRBV25-1,TRBD1,TGTGCCAGCAGTGGGGACAGGCCGAGTGAGACCCAGTACTTC,CASSGDRPSETQYF
TRBJ1-1,14,NA,TRBV27,TRBD1,TGTGCCAGCAGGAAGGGGGCTTGGGACACTGAAGCTTTCTTT,CASRKGAWDTEAFF
TRBJ2-2,14,NA,TRBV12-3/TRBV12-4,NA,TGTGCCAGCAGTTTCGGGGGTGGGATCGGGGAGCTGTTTTTT,CASSFGGGIGELFF
TRBJ1-5,13,few,TRBV10-2,NA,TGCGCCAGCAGAGCGAATAGCAATCAGCCCCAGCATTTT,CASRANSNQPQHF
TRBJ2-2,17,NA,TRBV7-6,TRBD2,TGTGCCAGCAGCTTATCGGGACTAGCGGAGAACACCGGGGAGCTGTTTTTT,CASSLSGLAENTGELFF
TRBJ2-7,15,NA,TRBV7-9,TRBD1,TGTGCCAGCAGCTCCGCCGGACAGGGCTACTACGAGCAGTACTTC,CASSSAGQGYYEQYF
TRBJ2-1,15,NA,TRBV9,NA,TGTGCCAGCAGCGTAGCTGCCCAGGGTTTGAATGAGCAGTTCTTC,CASSVAAQGLNEQFF
TRBJ2-2,13,few,TRBV6-1,NA,TGTGCCAGCACCTCACCCGGAACCGGGGAGCTGTTTTTT,CASTSPGTGELFF
TRBJ2-7,14,NA,TRBV6-5,NA,TGTGCCAGCAGTTATCGGCGGTTCTCCTACGAGCAGTACTTC,CASSYRRFSYEQYF
TRBJ2-5,15,NA,TRBV7-9,NA,TGTGCCAGCAGCCGCTACGTTCCCCGAGGGGAGACCCAGTACTTC,CASSRYVPRGETQYF
TRBJ2-5,14,NA,TRBV20-1,TRBD2,TGCAGTGCTAGAGTGAGCGGGAGGGCAGAGACCCAGTACTTC,CSARVSGRAETQYF
TRBJ2-2,14,few,TRBV2,TRBD1,TGTGCCATAGGACAGGGGGTTGACACCGGGGAGCTGTTTTTT,CAIGQGVDTGELFF
TRBJ2-3,15,NA,TRBV5-1,NA,TGCGCCAGCAGACTGGGCGTGGGTAGCACAGATACGCAGTATTTT,CASRLGVGSTDTQYF
TRBJ2-7,13,NA,TRBV27,NA,TGTGCCAGCAGTCGCCGGGACGGACTCGAGCAGTACTTC,CASSRRDGLEQYF
TRBJ2-1,11,NA,TRBV7-9,NA,TGTGCCAGCAATTCTGATTTAGAGCAGTTCTTC,CASNSDLEQFF
TRBJ1-2,17,NA,TRBV10-3,NA,TGTGCCATCAGCCATGACAGATTCCAGTCGATGGAATATGGCTACACCTTC,CAISHDRFQSMEYGYTF
TRBJ2-7,11,NA,TRBV7-9,NA,TGTGCCAGCAGCCTCGGACCCGGGCAGTACTTC,CASSLGPGQYF
TRBJ2-1,15,NA,TRBV6-1,NA,TGTGCCAGCAGTGGGGTAGACAGCTCCTACAATGAGCAGTTCTTC,CASSGVDSSYNEQFF
TRBJ2-3,14,NA,TRBV7-3,TRBD1,TGTGCCAGCAGCACACAGGGGCCGGGGGATACGCAGTATTTT,CASSTQGPGDTQYF
TRBJ2-2,12,few,TRBV10-3,NA,TGTGCCATCCTTAGGGAGGCCGGGGAGCTGTTTTTT,CAILREAGELFF
TRBJ2-1,11,NA,TRBV5-1,NA,TGCGCCAGCAGCTTGGAGGGGGAGCAGTTCTTC,CASSLEGEQFF
TRBJ2-4,13,NA,TRBV29-1,NA,TGCAGCGTTGACTCGGTGGCTTCAAACATTCAGTACTTC,CSVDSVASNIQYF
TRBJ2-3,15,NA,TRBV5-1,NA,TGCGCCAGCAGCTTGGGGACCCCTACAGCAGATACGCAGTATTTT,CASSLGTPTADTQYF
TRBJ2-5,15,few,TRBV12-3/TRBV12-4,NA,TGTGCCAGCAGTTTCGGAGGGCAGGGCCAAGAGACCCAGTACTTC,CASSFGGQGQETQYF